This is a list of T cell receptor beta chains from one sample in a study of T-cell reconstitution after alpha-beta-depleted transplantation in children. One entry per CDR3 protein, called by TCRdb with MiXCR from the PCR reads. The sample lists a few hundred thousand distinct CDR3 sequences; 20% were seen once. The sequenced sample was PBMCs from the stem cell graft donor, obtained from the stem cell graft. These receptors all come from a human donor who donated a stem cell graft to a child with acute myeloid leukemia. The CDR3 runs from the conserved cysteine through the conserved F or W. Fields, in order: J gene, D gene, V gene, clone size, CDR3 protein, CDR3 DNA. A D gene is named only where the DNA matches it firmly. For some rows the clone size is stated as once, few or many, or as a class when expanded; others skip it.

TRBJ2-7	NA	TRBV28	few	CASKDSRYEQYF	TGTGCCAGCAAAGATTCCCGATACGAGCAGTACTTC
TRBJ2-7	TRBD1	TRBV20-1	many	CSARTRDRTYEQYF	TGCAGTGCTAGAACCCGGGACAGAACCTACGAGCAGTACTTC
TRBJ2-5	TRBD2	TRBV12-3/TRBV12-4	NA	CASSGLAGAIQETQYF	TGTGCCAGCAGCGGACTAGCGGGTGCCATCCAAGAGACCCAGTACTTC
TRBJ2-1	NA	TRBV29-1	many	CSVYGGYNEQFF	TGCAGCGTTTACGGCGGATACAATGAGCAGTTCTTC
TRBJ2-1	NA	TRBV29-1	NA	CSVDRGAYYNEQFF	TGCAGCGTTGACCGGGGGGCTTACTACAATGAGCAGTTCTTC
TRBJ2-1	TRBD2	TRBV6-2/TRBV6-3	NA	CASSYSTSSFWEQFF	TGTGCCAGCAGTTACTCGACTAGCTCCTTCTGGGAGCAGTTCTTC
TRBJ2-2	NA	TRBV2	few	CASSDNFSGELFF	TGTGCCAGCAGTGATAACTTTTCCGGGGAGCTGTTTTTT
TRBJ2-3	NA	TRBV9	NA	CASSLSPVRRDTQYF	TGTGCCAGCAGCCTATCCCCGGTGAGACGCGATACGCAGTATTTT
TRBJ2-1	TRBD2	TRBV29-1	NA	CSVEPSGRLYNEQFF	TGCAGCGTTGAGCCTAGCGGGAGGCTCTACAATGAGCAGTTCTTC
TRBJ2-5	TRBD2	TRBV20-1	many	CSAGIIGRAQETQYF	TGCAGTGCTGGGATTATCGGGAGGGCTCAAGAGACCCAGTACTTC
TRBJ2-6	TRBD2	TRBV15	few	CATSRGASGSVIGANVLTF	TGTGCCACCAGCAGAGGAGCTAGCGGGAGTGTAATTGGGGCCAACGTCCTGACTTTC
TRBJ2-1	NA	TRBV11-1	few	CASSLRSGSGGGRSYNEQFF	TGTGCCAGCAGCTTAAGATCGGGTAGCGGAGGGGGACGCTCCTACAATGAGCAGTTCTTC
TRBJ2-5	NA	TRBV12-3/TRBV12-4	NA	CASSPGHRQETQYF	TGTGCCAGCAGCCCGGGACACAGACAAGAGACCCAGTACTTC
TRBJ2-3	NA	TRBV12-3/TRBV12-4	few	CASSPDGGGTDTQYF	TGTGCCAGCAGTCCCGATGGGGGAGGCACAGATACGCAGTATTTT
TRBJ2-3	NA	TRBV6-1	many	CASSLADSTDTQYF	TGTGCCAGCAGTCTAGCAGATAGCACAGATACGCAGTATTTT
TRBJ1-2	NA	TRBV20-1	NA	CSARTAGEGYTF	TGCAGTGCAAGGACAGCGGGGGAGGGCTACACCTTC
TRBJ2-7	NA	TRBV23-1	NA	CASSQRHPSYEQYF	TGCGCCAGCAGCCAGAGACATCCCTCCTACGAGCAGTACTTC
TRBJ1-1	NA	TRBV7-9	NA	CASSSSLTRGTEAFF	TGTGCCAGCAGCTCGTCCCTTACGCGGGGCACTGAAGCTTTCTTT
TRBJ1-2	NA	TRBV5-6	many	CASSRTDNYGYTF	TGTGCCAGCAGTCGGACGGATAACTATGGCTACACCTTC
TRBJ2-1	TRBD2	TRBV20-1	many	CSARPWTSHNEQFF	TGCAGTGCTAGACCTTGGACTAGCCACAATGAGCAGTTCTTC
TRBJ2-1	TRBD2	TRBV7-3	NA	CASSLGVAGVNEQFF	TGTGCCAGCAGCTTAGGAGTAGCGGGAGTCAATGAGCAGTTCTTC
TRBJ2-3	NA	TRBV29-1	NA	CSVETYPWADTQYF	TGCAGCGTGGAGACTTACCCGTGGGCAGATACGCAGTATTTT
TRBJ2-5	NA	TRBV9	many	CASSASNQETQYF	TGTGCCAGCAGCGCATCGAATCAAGAGACCCAGTACTTC
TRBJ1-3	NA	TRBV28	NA	CASSPRGAAAGATIYF	TGTGCCAGCAGCCCTCGGGGGGCCGCGGCGGGGGCCACCATATATTTT
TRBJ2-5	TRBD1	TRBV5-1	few	CASSWGTGRETQYF	TGCGCCAGCAGCTGGGGGACAGGGCGAGAGACCCAGTACTTC
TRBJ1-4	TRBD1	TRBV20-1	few	CSADGTGNIRANEKLFF	TGCAGTGCCGACGGGACAGGGAATATCAGGGCTAATGAAAAACTGTTTTTT
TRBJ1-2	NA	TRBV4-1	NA	CASSQEAGTRINYGYTF	TGCGCCAGCAGCCAAGAGGCGGGGACACGAATAAACTATGGCTACACCTTC
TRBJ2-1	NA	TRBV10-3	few	CAISESGGPNNEQFF	TGTGCCATCAGTGAGTCGGGGGGACCCAACAATGAGCAGTTCTTC
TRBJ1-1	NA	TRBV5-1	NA	CASSTQANTEAFF	TGCGCCAGTTCCACACAAGCCAACACTGAAGCTTTCTTT
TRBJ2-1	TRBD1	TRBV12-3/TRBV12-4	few	CASSWGGQGYNEQFF	TGTGCCAGCAGTTGGGGGGGACAGGGGTACAATGAGCAGTTCTTC
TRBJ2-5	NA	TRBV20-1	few	CSARLGLWDKETQYF	TGCAGTGCTAGACTCGGACTGTGGGATAAAGAGACCCAGTACTTC
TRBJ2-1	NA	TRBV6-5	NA	CASSYSSGSYNEQFF	TGTGCCAGCAGTTACTCATCCGGTTCCTACAATGAGCAGTTCTTC
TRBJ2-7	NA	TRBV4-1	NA	CAISLGLIYEQYF	TGCGCCATCAGCCTGGGACTTATCTACGAGCAGTACTTC
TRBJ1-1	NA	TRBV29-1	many	CSVDEAFF	TGCAGCGTGGACGAAGCTTTCTTT
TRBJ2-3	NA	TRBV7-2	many	CASSFTRGTQYF	TGTGCCAGCAGCTTTACGCGGGGTACGCAGTATTTT